The 9 T cell receptor beta chains reported below all come from one sample, sequenced in a study of read filtering for tumor transcriptome and immune sequencing. The library was built from 400 ng RNA with molecular barcoded adaptors for alpha/delta and beta/gamma chains. TCRdb reanalysed the reads using MiXCR and keeps one entry per CDR3 protein. In the table there are tens of thousands of distinct CDR3 sequences, roughly 19% of which are singletons. The sequencing sample was made of a population of CD138-negative cells sorted from bone marrow. The receptors come from a donor at least 40 years old with multiple myeloma.

This clonotype showed up many times. The chain couples TRBV5-1 to TRBJ2-1; 9 nucleotides align to TRBD1. Unmatched junction bases numbered 10, after V lost 5 bases and J lost 7 bases. Per the germline V gene, CDR1 is SGHRS and CDR2 is YFSETQ. CDR3 size: 15 residues. The CDR3 loop reads CASSSGTGRGNEQFF. The CDR3 DNA is TGCGCCAGCAGTTCCGGGACAGGGAGAGGAAATGAGCAGTTCTTC.

The CDR3 here is CASSSGTGSGYTF. In DNA form, the CDR3 reads TGTGCCAGCAGTTCCGGGACAGGCAGCGGCTACACCTTC. V usage is TRBV6-1 and J usage is TRBJ1-2; the match to TRBD1 covers 8 bases. Germline CDR1 MNHNS, CDR2 SASEGT. The CDR3 runs 13 residues. V shed 5 bases and J 8 bases; nucleotides not matched to a gene: 7.

To note about this clonotype: A far larger clone is one base from this, pointing to a likely read error. The V call is TRBV5-1, the J call TRBJ2-4; TRBD1 might be the D (5 bases). Judging by the DNA end, TRBJ2-7 fits better; the J call may be wrong. The germline CDR1 and CDR2 sequences are SGHRS and YFSETQ. This CDR3 spans 13 amino acids. The CDR3 sequence: CASGSGPQGEQYF. CDR3 bases: TGCGCCAGCGGCTCCGGGCCTCAGGGCGAGCAGTACTTC.

This sequence joins TRBV29-1 and TRBJ2-1; possible D gene TRBD2, 5 bases. V lost 8 bases, J lost 6 bases, and 20 bases lay in between. The V gene's germline CDR1 is SQVTM and CDR2 ANQGSEA. The CDR3 loop spans 14 amino acids. CDR3 in DNA: TGCAGCCCCCGCCTAGCAGACGCCTGCAATGAGCAGTTCTTC. Amino acid sequence: CSPRLADACNEQFF.

This clonotype was seen at least ten times. The chain uses TRBV5-1 and TRBJ2-5, with a tentative D call TRBD2 (5 bases). The CDR3 spans 14 residues. V was trimmed by 0 bases and J by 4 bases, leaving 10 bases between them. Per the germline V gene, CDR1 is SGHRS and CDR2 is YFSETQ. The CDR3 is CASSLDEGRETQYF. CDR3 DNA: TGCGCCAGCAGCTTGGATGAGGGCCGAGAGACCCAGTACTTC.

The chain combines TRBV7-9 with TRBJ2-1, with a tentative D call TRBD1 (6 bases). V lost 4 bases and J lost 12, with 13 bases in between. Germline assignment: CDR1 SEHNR and CDR2 FQNEAQ (reference sequence). The CDR3 is 12 amino acids. The CDR3, as DNA: TGTGCCAGCAGCTCGTCAGGGGTCGGGCAGTTCTTC. The encoded protein is CASSSSGVGQFF.

This clonotype was seen many times. The genes are TRBV29-1 and TRBJ1-1, with D hard to call. V was trimmed by 5 bases and J by 1 base, leaving 5 bases between them. The CDR3 is 11 amino acids. CDR1 and CDR2 (germline): SQVTM, ANQGSEA. For the CDR3, the DNA is TGCAGCGTTCAGAGGAACACTGAAGCTTTCTTT. It specifies CSVQRNTEAFF.

This clonotype was seen at least ten times. A much bigger clone sits one base away, suggesting this may be a read error. J is TRBJ2-1 and V is TRBV5-1; perhaps TRBD1 as D (6 bases). Trimming removed 1 base from V and 8 bases from J, with 13 bases in between. The CDR3 has 14 amino acids. Germline V CDR1 and CDR2: SGHRS, YFSETQ. The CDR3 sequence: CASSLPNRVDEQFF. In nucleotides, the CDR3 is TGCGCCAGCAGCTTGCCGAACAGGGTGGATGAGCAGTTCTTC.

In this sample, this clonotype turned up many times. J is TRBJ1-5 and V is TRBV19; 10 bases align to TRBD1. CDR3 length equals 16 residues. Trimming took 4 bases from V and 1 from J; bases not matched to a gene: 4. Germline CDR1 and CDR2: LNHDA and SQIVND (reference sequence). CDR3 sequence (DNA): TGTGCCAGTAGTACGACAGGGGGCGGCAGCAATCAGCCCCAGCATTTT. It yields the protein CASSTTGGGSNQPQHF.